This T cell receptor (beta chain) was sequenced for a study of cytomegalovirus exposure and HLA in healthy donors. Study information: Prior work identified more than 90 million unique TCR beta sequences in around 170 million T cells. Study findings and constraints: The investigators catalogued 150 to 200 TCR beta chains as cytomegalovirus-associated.

This PCR relied on a set of 60 Vbeta primers and 13 Jbeta primers. Profiled with immunoSEQ multiplex PCR; TCRdb holds only in-frame clones, not every one. The sample lists tens of thousands of clones; approximately 60% were seen once. This clone showed up just a few times. Its specificity is not known. The CDR3 totals 15 residues. Germline CDR1 reads SGHNT; CDR2 reads YYREEE (reference sequence). Trimming removed 0 bases at V and 3 bases at J, with 7 bases between. Sequencing used PBMCs. This chain uses TRBV5-4 with TRBJ1-6; no firm D call. This TCR came from a woman aged 45 to 65 in good health and CMV-seropositive. CDR3 sequence reads: CASSLAAGYNSPLHF. CDR3 nucleotide sequence: TGTGCCAGCAGCTTGGCCGCGGGCTATAATTCACCCCTCCACTTT.